One sample yielded the 4 T cell receptor beta chains listed below, sequenced in a study of PD-1 blockade in classical Hodgkin lymphoma. Profiling relied on immunoSEQ multiplex PCR, and the TCRdb table lists in-frame clones only, not all of them. The sample holds roughly 41,000 clones, approximately 71% seen once. The sample's time point: cycle 4 day 1 (C4D1), after five to seven weeks of nivolumab. Relapses following autologous stem cell transplantation were seen in all patients, with brentuximab vedotin exposure varying. The sample in question was peripheral blood mononuclear cells (PBMCs), obtained before the fourth cycle of nivolumab. These receptor sequences come from a human donor with classical Hodgkin lymphoma.

The chain couples TRBV28 to TRBJ2-5, with unresolved D. CDR3 size: 14 residues. The V gene's germline CDR1 is MDHEN and CDR2 SYDVKM. V was cut by 5 bases and J by 2 bases, with 12 bases left in between. CDR3 sequence reads: CASSGEVEQETQYF. CDR3 nucleotides: TGTGCCAGCAGTGGAGAAGTTGAACAAGAGACCCAGTACTTC.

The chain combines TRBV28 with TRBJ2-7; TRBD1 matches 7 bases. V was pared by 4 bases and J by 0 bases, with 12 bases of the junction left unmatched. This CDR3 spans 17 amino acids. CDR1 MDHEN and CDR2 SYDVKM come from the germline V gene. In nucleotides, the CDR3 is TGTGCCAGCAGTTCCCCCCCAGGGACAGTAAGCTCCTACGAGCAGTACTTC. It encodes CASSSPPGTVSSYEQYF.

This rearrangement joins TRBV6-5 to TRBJ2-7, with D hard to call. The CDR3 totals 12 residues. The germline gives CDR1 MNHEY, CDR2 SVGAGI. V lost 10 bases, J lost 1 base, and 11 bases lay in between. CDR3 DNA: TGTGCCACGATTTCAGATTCCTACGAGCAGTACTTC. Its translation is CATISDSYEQYF.

The gene calls are TRBV9 and TRBJ2-7, with a possible D match to TRBD1 (6 bases). Trimming removed 0 bases at V and 2 bases at J, with 12 bases between. The germline gives CDR1 SGDLS, CDR2 YYNGEE. The CDR3 consists of 15 residues. The CDR3 spells CASSVGTAQTYEQYF. CDR3 DNA: TGTGCCAGCAGCGTAGGGACAGCCCAAACCTACGAGCAGTACTTC.